The 2 T cell receptor beta chains below come from one sample, sequenced in a study of cytomegalovirus exposure and HLA in healthy donors. Amplification used 60 Vbeta primers and 13 Jbeta primers. Assay used: immunoSEQ multiplex PCR; TCRdb lists only in-frame clones, some missing. The table records some 160,000 clones, around 85% of them present only once. Sequenced input: PBMCs. The receptors stem from a man aged 45-65 years in good health and CMV-seropositive.

In its sample, this clone was seen a few times. The rearrangement joins TRBV5-1 to TRBJ2-5, with 10 positions matching TRBD2. V lost 2 bases and J lost 3; bases outside the gene matches: 1. Germline V gene sequence: CDR1 SGHRS, CDR2 YFSETQ. The CDR3 extends over 14 amino acids. The CDR3 nucleotides read TGCGCCAGCAGCTTTCTAGCGGGGGAAGAGACCCAGTACTTC. Its translation is CASSFLAGEETQYF.

The genes are TRBV9 and TRBJ2-2, with 7 bases lining up with TRBD2. After removal of 4 bases from V and 2 bases from J, the junction contained 8 bases not matched to a gene. Germline CDR1 reads SGDLS; CDR2 reads YYNGEE. This CDR3 is 16 amino acids long. The CDR3 sequence: CASSSLGAGNTGELFF. The CDR3 region has the DNA TGTGCCAGCAGCTCCTTAGGAGCGGGAAACACCGGGGAGCTGTTTTTT.